These 21 T cell receptor beta chains came from one sample sequenced in a study of identical twins. TCRdb analysed the 5' RACE reads with MiXCR anew, one entry per CDR3 protein. The sample lists some 600,000 distinct CDR3 sequences, less than 9% occurring once. This same sample was also taken into another study, of yellow fever vaccine responses in identical twins.

The sequenced sample was PBMCs. These receptor sequences come from a young woman in good health.

This rearrangement joins TRBV20-1 to TRBJ2-5; D possibly matches TRBD1 or TRBD2 (5 bases each). This CDR3 spans 12 amino acids. Germline V gives CDR1 DFQATT, CDR2 SNEGSKA (reference sequence). V lost 6 bases, J lost 2 bases, and 10 bases lay in between. The DNA of the CDR3 is TGCAGTGCGGGGCCGGGACAAGAGACCCAGTACTTC. It encodes CSAGPGQETQYF.

This clonotype was observed a few times. This chain uses TRBV3-1 with TRBJ2-2; D might be TRBD1 or TRBD2, each matching 5 bases. V was pared by 5 bases and J by 8 bases, with 15 bases between. The V gene's germline CDR1 is LGHDT and CDR2 YNNKEL (reference sequence). CDR3 size: 14 residues. CDR3 sequence: CASSSTGTRGELFF. CDR3 DNA sequence: TGTGCCAGCAGCTCAACCGGGACGCGTGGGGAGCTGTTTTTT.

The chain is built from TRBV28 and TRBJ1-1, with a possible D match to TRBD1 (6 bases). The CDR3 has 17 amino acids. V dropped 1 base and J dropped 0 bases, with 15 bases sitting between them. From germline, CDR1 is MDHEN and CDR2 SYDVKM. CDR3 amino acids: CASSLLQGFKMNTEAFF. CDR3 DNA: TGTGCCAGCAGTTTATTACAGGGATTTAAGATGAACACTGAAGCTTTCTTT.

There are a few counts of this clonotype. The gene calls are TRBV12-3 or TRBV12-4 and TRBJ1-1; a possible D gene is TRBD1 (6 bases). Trimming shortened V by 7 bases and J by 8 bases, and 17 bases separated the two germline ends. CDR3 length: 13 amino acids. For the CDR3, the DNA is TGTGCCAGCACTTCCGGGAGGGGGGCCGAAGCTTTCTTT. The encoded protein is CASTSGRGAEAFF.

The chain has TRBV29-1 and TRBJ2-1, with D possibly matching TRBD1 (5 bases). The V gene's germline CDR1 is SQVTM and CDR2 ANQGSEA. V was shortened by 3 bases and J by 0 bases, with 15 bases between the two germline ends. The CDR3 totals 16 residues. CDR3 coding DNA: TGCAGCGTTGATTCGACAGTTGCAAGCTCCTACAATGAGCAGTTCTTC. Translation gives CSVDSTVASSYNEQFF.

The chain recombines TRBV27 with TRBJ2-1, with unresolved D. The V end was cut by 0 bases, the J end by 0 bases, with 9 bases between. CDR1 is MNHEY and CDR2 is SMNVEV in the germline V gene (reference sequence). The CDR3 consists of 16 residues. The CDR3 nucleotides are TGTGCCAGCAGTTTATCTTCCCGGAGCTCCTACAATGAGCAGTTCTTC. This gives the protein CASSLSSRSSYNEQFF.

The table lists this clonotype with a few counts. This chain joins TRBV12-3 or TRBV12-4 and TRBJ2-1, with D possibly being TRBD2 (5 bases). The CDR3 contains 14 residues. V gave up 4 bases and J gave up 6 bases, with 13 bases separating them. CDR3 loop: CASSSSHRGNEQFF. In nucleotides, the CDR3 is TGTGCCAGCAGTTCCAGCCATCGGGGCAATGAGCAGTTCTTC.

A few counts support this clonotype. The chain is built from TRBV4-2 and TRBJ2-2, with 7 positions matching TRBD2. CDR1 and CDR2 (germline): LGHNA, YNFKEQ. Trimming removed 0 bases from V and 1 base from J; junction bases left unmatched: 14. This CDR3 region has 20 residues. The DNA for the CDR3 is TGTGCCAGCAGCCAAGATTTATATTCCAGGGCTAGCGGGAACACCGGGGAGCTGTTTTTT. The encoded protein is CASSQDLYSRASGNTGELFF.

This clonotype was counted a few times. The chain links TRBV12-3 or TRBV12-4 to TRBJ2-5; 9 nucleotides align to TRBD1. J was trimmed by 0 bases and V by 5 bases; bases with no gene match: 10. The CDR3 is 17 residues long. The CDR3 spells CASSLANDRGYQETQYF. CDR3 bases: TGTGCCAGCAGTCTCGCAAACGACAGGGGGTACCAAGAGACCCAGTACTTC.

The V gene is TRBV5-6, the J gene TRBJ2-5; D could derive from TRBD1 or TRBD2 (5 bases each). Per the germline V gene, CDR1 is SGHDT and CDR2 is YYEEEE. This CDR3 contains 14 residues. The V and J ends lost 4 bases and 4 bases respectively, with 14 bases between them. CDR3 region: CASSLPGPGETQYF. The DNA for the CDR3 is TGTGCCAGCAGCCTACCGGGACCAGGAGAGACCCAGTACTTC.

The chain has TRBV12-3 or TRBV12-4 and TRBJ1-2, with D hard to call. The CDR3 totals 15 residues. V was trimmed by 2 bases and J by 3 bases, leaving 13 bases between them. CDR3 region: CASSLRRGGDYGYTF. The CDR3 region has the DNA TGTGCCAGCAGTTTAAGGCGGGGTGGTGACTATGGCTACACCTTC.

This clonotype has more than one count but fewer than ten. The chain uses TRBV2 and TRBJ2-2; 7 bases map to TRBD2. Unmatched junction bases numbered 12, after V lost 7 bases and J lost 7 bases. This CDR3 is 15 amino acids long. The germline V gene encodes CDR1 SNHLY and CDR2 FYNNEI. In DNA, the CDR3 is TGTGCCAGCACATGGAGGACTAGTTATGGCGGGGAGCTGTTTTTT. This gives the protein CASTWRTSYGGELFF.

This CDR3 reads CASSTGQGDTEAFF. In nucleotides, the CDR3 is TGTGCCAGCAGCACGGGACAGGGGGACACTGAAGCTTTCTTT. This chain links TRBV7-9 with TRBJ1-1; TRBD1 agrees at 11 bases. Germline assignment: CDR1 SEHNR and CDR2 FQNEAQ (reference sequence). The CDR3 extends over 14 amino acids. The ends lost 5 bases at V and 3 bases at J; junction bases unmatched: 2.

This clonotype has a handful of counts. The chain uses TRBV12-3 or TRBV12-4 and TRBJ2-5; D is perhaps TRBD1 (6 bases). Trimming took off 3 bases at V and 1 base at J, with 18 bases between the two ends. The CDR3 runs 17 residues. The CDR3 protein is CASSFGQPRGIQETQYF. Here the CDR3 DNA reads TGTGCCAGCAGTTTCGGACAGCCCCGAGGGATCCAAGAGACCCAGTACTTC.

This clonotype was seen at least ten times. The chain uses TRBV20-1 and TRBJ1-4, with D tentatively TRBD1 (6 bases). Deletions cut 3 bases from V and 8 bases from J, with 13 bases between. The CDR3 loop spans 13 amino acids. Germline V gives CDR1 DFQATT, CDR2 SNEGSKA (reference sequence). CDR3 sequence reads: CSASSGAEEKLFF. The CDR3 bases are TGCAGTGCTAGCTCGGGGGCGGAGGAAAAACTGTTTTTT.

This clonotype was found many times. V usage is TRBV10-2 and J usage is TRBJ2-3, with 7 bases aligning to TRBD1. V shed 6 bases, J shed 4 bases, and the junction held 10 bases outside the gene matches. The CDR3 sequence is 15 residues long. From germline, CDR1 is WSHSY and CDR2 SAAADI. CDR3 DNA: TGCGCCAGCAGCACCGGGACAGCCTCATCAGATACGCAGTATTTT. It translates to CASSTGTASSDTQYF.

CDR3 loop: CASSQDSVRDSSGNTIYF. CDR3 bases: TGCGCCAGCAGCCAAGATTCGGTTCGGGATAGTTCTGGAAACACCATATATTTT. The chain carries TRBV4-1 and TRBJ1-3, with D unclear. This CDR3 comprises 18 residues. CDR1 is MGHRA and CDR2 is YSYEKL in the germline V gene. V was clipped by 0 bases and J by 1 base, with 16 bases between them.

This clonotype was observed a few times. The chain is built from TRBV6-1 and TRBJ2-5; TRBD2 matches 15 bases. The CDR3 loop spans 16 amino acids. Looked up from germline, CDR1 is MNHNS and CDR2 is SASEGT. Unmatched junction bases numbered 8, after V lost 7 bases and J lost 5 bases. The CDR3 region is CASTGLAGGPVETQYF. The CDR3 bases are TGTGCCAGCACCGGACTAGCGGGGGGGCCTGTGGAGACCCAGTACTTC.

This clonotype was found a few times. The chain joins TRBV5-1 to TRBJ2-4; TRBD1 matches 8 bases. The junction had 11 bases not matched to a gene; V was cut back by 4 bases and J by 14 bases. The germline CDR1 and CDR2 sequences are SGHRS and YFSETQ. CDR3 size: 13 residues. CDR3 loop: CASSLHGTGHKYF. DNA for the CDR3: TGCGCCAGCAGCCTTCATGGGACAGGACACAAGTACTTC.

This clonotype showed up many times. The chain recombines TRBV6-1 with TRBJ1-2; D is possibly TRBD1 (5 bases). Germline CDR1 is MNHNS and CDR2 is SASEGT. V lost 2 bases and J lost 6, with 7 bases in between. The CDR3 extends over 12 amino acids. The CDR3 region has the DNA TGTGCCAGCAGTGAATGGGGGGATGGCTACACCTTC. This encodes CASSEWGDGYTF.

This clonotype showed up many times. In DNA, the CDR3 is TGTGCCAGCAGCTTGGTAACAGTTGAAAAACTGTTTTTT. Translating it yields CASSLVTVEKLFF. The rearrangement uses TRBV5-5 and TRBJ1-4; unclear D gene. CDR3 size: 13 residues. Germline V CDR1 and CDR2: SGHKS, YYEKEE (reference sequence). With 0 bases removed from V and 7 bases from J, the gap between germline ends came to 7 bases.